This is a list of T cell receptor beta chains from one sample in a study of blood T cells in healthy people across ages. TCRdb re-called the 5' RACE reads through MiXCR, storing one row per CDR3 protein. The sample has about 720,000 distinct CDR3 sequences; about a fifth are singletons. Sequenced input: blood. The receptors were sampled from an older man in good health. CDR3s include the opening cysteine and the closing phenylalanine or tryptophan. The order of the fields is J gene, V gene, clone size, D gene, CDR3 protein, CDR3 DNA. A D gene is named only where the DNA matches it firmly. Clone size is not always given. Where it is, it says once, few, many or a class for expanded clones.

j_gene: TRBJ2-3
v_gene: TRBV20-1
abundance: .
d_gene: .
CDR3aa: CSASQGSASTDTQYF
CDR3nt: TGCAGTGCTAGCCAGGGATCAGCCTCTACAGATACGCAGTATTTT

j_gene: TRBJ2-2
v_gene: TRBV12-3/TRBV12-4
abundance: .
d_gene: .
CDR3aa: CASRPIDQGTGELFF
CDR3nt: TGTGCCAGCAGACCGATAGACCAGGGCACCGGGGAGCTGTTTTTT

j_gene: TRBJ1-1
v_gene: TRBV27
abundance: .
d_gene: .
CDR3aa: CASSLGQGGLSHF
CDR3nt: TGTGCCAGCAGTTTAGGCCAGGGAGGTTTATCGCACTTT

j_gene: TRBJ1-5
v_gene: TRBV5-6
abundance: few
d_gene: .
CDR3aa: CASSLRGLFGNQPQHF
CDR3nt: TGTGCCAGCAGCCTCCGGGGCCTATTTGGCAATCAGCCCCAGCATTTT

j_gene: TRBJ2-1
v_gene: TRBV19
abundance: .
d_gene: TRBD1
CDR3aa: CASSAGQGLYNEQFF
CDR3nt: TGTGCCAGTAGTGCCGGACAGGGGCTTTACAATGAGCAGTTCTTC

j_gene: TRBJ2-1
v_gene: TRBV7-6
abundance: few
d_gene: TRBD2
CDR3aa: CASSLVGSGRDNEQFF
CDR3nt: TGTGCCAGCAGCTTAGTGGGTAGCGGGAGGGATAATGAGCAGTTCTTC

j_gene: TRBJ2-2
v_gene: TRBV20-1
abundance: .
d_gene: .
CDR3aa: CSAARDPVSTGELFF
CDR3nt: TGCAGTGCCGCGAGGGACCCGGTGAGCACCGGGGAGCTGTTTTTT

j_gene: TRBJ1-4
v_gene: TRBV5-5
abundance: many
d_gene: .
CDR3aa: CASSLGESWANEKLFF
CDR3nt: TGTGCCAGCAGCTTGGGCGAGAGTTGGGCTAATGAAAAACTGTTTTTT

j_gene: TRBJ2-1
v_gene: TRBV15
abundance: .
d_gene: .
CDR3aa: CATSAGSSYNEPFF
CDR3nt: TGTGCCACCAGCGCGGGAAGCTCCTACAATGAGCCGTTCTTC

j_gene: TRBJ2-7
v_gene: TRBV3-1
abundance: .
d_gene: TRBD2
CDR3aa: CASSQREDYEQYF
CDR3nt: TGTGCCAGCAGCCAGCGGGAGGATTACGAGCAGTACTTC

j_gene: TRBJ2-2
v_gene: TRBV29-1
abundance: few
d_gene: TRBD2
CDR3aa: CSGGTGLANTGELFF
CDR3nt: TGCAGCGGCGGAACCGGACTAGCCAACACCGGGGAACTGTTTTTT

j_gene: TRBJ2-3
v_gene: TRBV12-3/TRBV12-4
abundance: many
d_gene: TRBD2
CDR3aa: CASSLSSGATDTQYF
CDR3nt: TGCGCCAGCAGCTTGAGTAGCGGGGCCACAGATACGCAGTATTTT

j_gene: TRBJ2-3
v_gene: TRBV6-6
abundance: many
d_gene: .
CDR3aa: CASRRTSSTDTQYF
CDR3nt: TGTGCCAGCAGGCGGACATCTAGCACAGATACGCAGTATTTT

j_gene: TRBJ2-7
v_gene: TRBV7-9
abundance: many
d_gene: TRBD1
CDR3aa: CASSGQGYEQYF
CDR3nt: TGTGCCAGTTCCGGACAGGGCTACGAGCAGTACTTC

j_gene: TRBJ2-1
v_gene: TRBV3-1
abundance: few
d_gene: .
CDR3aa: CASSQAIALNWNNEQFF
CDR3nt: TGTGCCAGCAGCCAAGCTATAGCGCTCAATTGGAACAATGAGCAGTTCTTC

j_gene: TRBJ2-5
v_gene: TRBV12-3/TRBV12-4
abundance: many
d_gene: TRBD1
CDR3aa: CASSSRGTVMETQYF
CDR3nt: TGTGCCAGCAGTTCCCGTGGGACAGTGATGGAGACCCAGTACTTC

j_gene: TRBJ1-2
v_gene: TRBV24-1
abundance: few
d_gene: .
CDR3aa: CATSDLGQAGGYTF
CDR3nt: TGTGCCACCAGTGATTTGGGACAAGCAGGCGGCTACACCTTC

j_gene: TRBJ2-1
v_gene: TRBV19
abundance: few
d_gene: TRBD2
CDR3aa: CASSIDPSGISYNEQFF
CDR3nt: TGTGCCAGTAGTATAGATCCTAGCGGGATATCCTACAATGAGCAGTTCTTC

j_gene: TRBJ1-1
v_gene: TRBV5-1
abundance: few
d_gene: .
CDR3aa: CASSRTGGTTEAFF
CDR3nt: TGCGCCAGCAGCAGAACAGGAGGGACCACTGAAGCTTTCTTT

j_gene: TRBJ2-1
v_gene: TRBV5-1
abundance: many
d_gene: TRBD1
CDR3aa: CASSGGQSYNEQFF
CDR3nt: TGCGCCAGCAGCGGGGGACAGTCCTACAATGAGCAGTTCTTC

j_gene: TRBJ2-1
v_gene: TRBV6-5
abundance: few
d_gene: .
CDR3aa: CASSYLWSVVSNEQFF
CDR3nt: TGTGCCAGCAGTTACCTGTGGTCTGTAGTATCGAATGAGCAGTTCTTC

j_gene: TRBJ2-3
v_gene: TRBV7-9
abundance: .
d_gene: .
CDR3aa: CASSGRDTGIDTQYF
CDR3nt: TGTGCCAGCAGCGGAAGAGATACAGGGATCGATACGCAGTATTTT

j_gene: TRBJ1-2
v_gene: TRBV7-2
abundance: .
d_gene: .
CDR3aa: CASSLEVGTHYGYTF
CDR3nt: TGTGCCAGCAGCTTAGAGGTCGGGACCCACTATGGCTACACCTTC

j_gene: TRBJ1-2
v_gene: TRBV28
abundance: .
d_gene: TRBD1
CDR3aa: CASRRSGTGNGGYTF
CDR3nt: TGTGCCAGCAGGAGATCCGGGACAGGGAACGGTGGCTACACCTTC

j_gene: TRBJ1-2
v_gene: TRBV27
abundance: .
d_gene: TRBD1
CDR3aa: CASSPDRGHIMGYTF
CDR3nt: TGTGCCAGCAGTCCCGACAGGGGGCATATCATGGGCTACACCTTC

j_gene: TRBJ1-5
v_gene: TRBV24-1
abundance: .
d_gene: .
CDR3aa: CATSEATGKNQPQHF
CDR3nt: TGTGCCACCAGTGAAGCTACAGGAAAAAATCAGCCCCAGCATTTT

j_gene: TRBJ2-5
v_gene: TRBV7-2
abundance: .
d_gene: TRBD1
CDR3aa: CASSLDGTAVYQETQYF
CDR3nt: TGTGCCAGCAGCTTAGACGGGACAGCTGTTTACCAAGAGACCCAGTACTTC

j_gene: TRBJ2-3
v_gene: TRBV6-5
abundance: few
d_gene: .
CDR3aa: CASSYGLAQDTQYF
CDR3nt: TGTGCCAGCAGTTACGGCTTAGCACAAGATACGCAGTATTTT

j_gene: TRBJ2-5
v_gene: TRBV7-2
abundance: once
d_gene: .
CDR3aa: CASSLDFGPGKGGAQYF
CDR3nt: TGTGCCAGCAGCTTAGATTTTGGTCCAGGGAAAGGGGGGGCCCAGTACTTC

j_gene: TRBJ2-1
v_gene: TRBV15
abundance: .
d_gene: .
CDR3aa: CATSRVPGAYNEQFF
CDR3nt: TGTGCCACCAGCAGAGTTCCAGGGGCCTACAATGAGCAGTTCTTC

j_gene: TRBJ1-1
v_gene: TRBV20-1
abundance: many
d_gene: .
CDR3aa: CSARPPQGKNTEAFF
CDR3nt: TGCAGTGCTAGACCCCCACAGGGAAAAAACACTGAAGCTTTCTTT

j_gene: TRBJ2-7
v_gene: TRBV5-8
abundance: few
d_gene: .
CDR3aa: CASSLAGGRGYEQYF
CDR3nt: TGTGCCAGCAGCTTGGCCGGGGGACGGGGCTACGAGCAGTACTTC

j_gene: TRBJ2-1
v_gene: TRBV2
abundance: once
d_gene: TRBD1
CDR3aa: CASSEGTGFDEQFF
CDR3nt: TGTGCCAGCAGTGAGGGGACAGGCTTCGATGAGCAGTTCTTC

j_gene: TRBJ1-1
v_gene: TRBV7-8
abundance: .
d_gene: .
CDR3aa: CASSSGRGITEAFF
CDR3nt: TGTGCCAGCAGCTCTGGACGGGGGATAACTGAAGCTTTCTTT

j_gene: TRBJ2-1
v_gene: TRBV7-2
abundance: .
d_gene: .
CDR3aa: CASSLRFREQFF
CDR3nt: TGTGCCAGCAGCTTAAGGTTCCGGGAGCAGTTCTTC

j_gene: TRBJ2-5
v_gene: TRBV7-6
abundance: few
d_gene: TRBD1
CDR3aa: CASSLRTGTNERFF
CDR3nt: TGTGCCAGCAGCTTGCGGACAGGCACGAATGAGCGGTTCTTC

j_gene: TRBJ1-1
v_gene: TRBV15
abundance: few
d_gene: .
CDR3aa: CATSRDRFGNTEAFF
CDR3nt: TGTGCCACCAGCAGAGATAGATTCGGGAACACTGAAGCTTTCTTT

j_gene: TRBJ2-5
v_gene: TRBV21-1
abundance: .
d_gene: .
CDR3aa: CASSKGLAGGSGKETQYF
CDR3nt: TGTGCCAGCAGCAAGGGACTAGCGGGAGGAAGTGGCAAGGAGACCCAGTACTTC

j_gene: TRBJ2-1
v_gene: TRBV6-1
abundance: few
d_gene: TRBD2
CDR3aa: CASRPGLAGRDEQFF
CDR3nt: TGTGCCAGCAGACCGGGACTAGCGGGAAGGGATGAGCAGTTCTTC

j_gene: TRBJ2-4
v_gene: TRBV5-1
abundance: few
d_gene: .
CDR3aa: CASSLSGGIDKNIQYF
CDR3nt: TGCGCCAGCAGCTTGAGTGGGGGAATTGACAAAAACATTCAGTACTTC

j_gene: TRBJ1-3
v_gene: TRBV6-6
abundance: .
d_gene: .
CDR3aa: CASSYSGGNTIYF
CDR3nt: TGTGCCAGCAGTTACTCGGGAGGAAACACCATATATTTT

j_gene: TRBJ2-1
v_gene: TRBV10-1
abundance: few
d_gene: TRBD1
CDR3aa: CASSFDRGRNEQFF
CDR3nt: TGCGCCAGCAGTTTTGACAGGGGGCGGAATGAGCAGTTCTTC

j_gene: TRBJ1-4
v_gene: TRBV6-1
abundance: .
d_gene: TRBD1
CDR3aa: CASSRRDRGRNEKLFF
CDR3nt: TGTGCCAGCAGTCGCCGGGACAGGGGGCGTAATGAAAAACTGTTTTTT

j_gene: TRBJ1-4
v_gene: TRBV18
abundance: .
d_gene: .
CDR3aa: CASSPQIRSTNEKLFF
CDR3nt: TGTGCCAGCTCACCCCAGATAAGATCAACTAATGAAAAACTGTTTTTT

j_gene: TRBJ1-4
v_gene: TRBV20-1
abundance: few
d_gene: .
CDR3aa: CSARRPRGATNEKLFF
CDR3nt: TGCAGTGCTAGGCGCCCGAGGGGGGCGACTAATGAAAAACTGTTTTTT

j_gene: TRBJ2-1
v_gene: TRBV18
abundance: few
d_gene: TRBD2
CDR3aa: CASSPGHPSGINNEQFF
CDR3nt: TGTGCCAGCTCACCAGGGCATCCTAGCGGGATCAACAATGAGCAGTTCTTC

j_gene: TRBJ2-1
v_gene: TRBV7-9
abundance: few
d_gene: .
CDR3aa: CASSPLDLYNEQFF
CDR3nt: TGTGCCAGCAGCCCTCTAGATCTCTACAATGAGCAGTTCTTC

j_gene: TRBJ2-5
v_gene: TRBV12-3/TRBV12-4
abundance: .
d_gene: .
CDR3aa: CASSFSSQDIHF
CDR3nt: TGTGCCAGCAGTTTTAGTAGTCAGGATATACACTTC

j_gene: TRBJ2-5
v_gene: TRBV2
abundance: few
d_gene: .
CDR3aa: CASRLVGEVTQYF
CDR3nt: TGTGCCAGCAGACTAGTGGGAGAGGTGACCCAGTACTTC

j_gene: TRBJ2-3
v_gene: TRBV28
abundance: few
d_gene: .
CDR3aa: CASTGFNGDTQYF
CDR3nt: TGTGCCAGCACTGGATTTAACGGAGATACGCAGTATTTT

j_gene: TRBJ1-1
v_gene: TRBV18
abundance: .
d_gene: .
CDR3aa: CASSPRTSNTEAFF
CDR3nt: TGTGCCAGCTCACCCAGGACATCCAACACTGAAGCTTTCTTT

j_gene: TRBJ2-3
v_gene: TRBV14
abundance: many
d_gene: .
CDR3aa: CASSPWGTDTQYF
CDR3nt: TGTGCCAGCAGCCCGTGGGGGACAGATACGCAGTATTTT

j_gene: TRBJ2-4
v_gene: TRBV6-2/TRBV6-3
abundance: few
d_gene: .
CDR3aa: CASSPNLSVAKNIQYF
CDR3nt: TGTGCCAGCAGTCCGAACCTCAGCGTGGCCAAAAACATTCAGTACTTC

j_gene: TRBJ2-5
v_gene: TRBV3-1
abundance: .
d_gene: TRBD1
CDR3aa: CASSLPLGDRSKTQYF
CDR3nt: TGTGCCAGCAGCCTTCCCTTGGGGGACAGGTCAAAGACCCAGTACTTC

j_gene: TRBJ2-1
v_gene: TRBV18
abundance: few
d_gene: .
CDR3aa: CASSPGGSTYNEQFF
CDR3nt: TGTGCCAGCTCACCAGGCGGCTCCACCTACAATGAGCAGTTCTTC

j_gene: TRBJ2-3
v_gene: TRBV24-1
abundance: few
d_gene: .
CDR3aa: CATSDRAVERLQYF
CDR3nt: TGTGCCACCAGTGATAGGGCAGTTGAGAGGTTGCAGTATTTT

j_gene: TRBJ2-2
v_gene: TRBV7-6
abundance: .
d_gene: .
CDR3aa: CASSFLGGTNTGELFF
CDR3nt: TGTGCCAGCAGCTTTTTAGGGGGGACGAACACCGGGGAGCTGTTTTTT

j_gene: TRBJ2-1
v_gene: TRBV7-9
abundance: .
d_gene: .
CDR3aa: CASSLVKAYNEQFF
CDR3nt: TGTGCCAGCAGCTTAGTCAAAGCTTACAATGAGCAGTTCTTC